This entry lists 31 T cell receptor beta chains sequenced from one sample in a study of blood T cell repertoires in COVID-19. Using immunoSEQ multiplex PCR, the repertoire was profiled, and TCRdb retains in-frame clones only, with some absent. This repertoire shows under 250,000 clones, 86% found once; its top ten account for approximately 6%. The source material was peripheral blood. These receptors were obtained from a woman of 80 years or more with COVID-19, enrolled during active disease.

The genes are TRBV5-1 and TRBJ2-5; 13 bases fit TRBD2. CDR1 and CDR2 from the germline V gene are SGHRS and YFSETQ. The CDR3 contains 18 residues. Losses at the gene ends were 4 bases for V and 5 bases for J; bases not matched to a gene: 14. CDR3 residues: CASSRGTSGATNLETQYF. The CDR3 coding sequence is TGCGCCAGCAGCCGGGGGACTAGCGGGGCCACCAACCTCGAGACCCAGTACTTC.

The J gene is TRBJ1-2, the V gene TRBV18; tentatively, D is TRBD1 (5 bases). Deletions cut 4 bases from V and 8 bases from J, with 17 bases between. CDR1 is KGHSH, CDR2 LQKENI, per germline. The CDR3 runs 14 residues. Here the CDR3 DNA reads TGTGCCAGCTCACGGAGCCAGGGTGTTGGGGGCTACACCTTC. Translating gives CASSRSQGVGGYTF.

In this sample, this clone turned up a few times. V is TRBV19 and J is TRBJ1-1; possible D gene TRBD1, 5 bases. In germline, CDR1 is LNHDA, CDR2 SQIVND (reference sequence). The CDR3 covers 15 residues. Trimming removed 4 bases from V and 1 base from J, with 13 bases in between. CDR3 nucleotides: TGTGCCAGTAGTACCACCCGGGGGACGAACACTGAAGCTTTCTTT. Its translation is CASSTTRGTNTEAFF.

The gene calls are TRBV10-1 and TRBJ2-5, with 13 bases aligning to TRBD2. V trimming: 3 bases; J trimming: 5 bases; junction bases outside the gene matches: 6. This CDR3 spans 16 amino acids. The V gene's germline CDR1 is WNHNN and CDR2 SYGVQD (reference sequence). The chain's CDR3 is CASSDPGLAGAETQYF. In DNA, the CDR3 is TGCGCCAGCAGTGATCCTGGACTAGCGGGGGCTGAGACCCAGTACTTC.

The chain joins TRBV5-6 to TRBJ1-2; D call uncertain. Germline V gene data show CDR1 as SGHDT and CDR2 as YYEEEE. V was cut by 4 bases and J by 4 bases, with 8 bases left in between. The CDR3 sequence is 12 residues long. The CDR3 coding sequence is TGTGCCAGCAGCCAGGAGGCCTATGGCTACACCTTC. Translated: CASSQEAYGYTF.

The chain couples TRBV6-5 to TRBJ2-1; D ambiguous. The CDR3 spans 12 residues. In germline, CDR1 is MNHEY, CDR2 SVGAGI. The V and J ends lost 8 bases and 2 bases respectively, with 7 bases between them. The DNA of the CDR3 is TGTGCCAGCGCTGCGGCCTACAATGAGCAGTTCTTC. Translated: CASAAAYNEQFF.

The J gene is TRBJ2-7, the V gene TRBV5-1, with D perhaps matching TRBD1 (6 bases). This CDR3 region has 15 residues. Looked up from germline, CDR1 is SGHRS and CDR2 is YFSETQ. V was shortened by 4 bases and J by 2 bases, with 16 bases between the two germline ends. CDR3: CASSPLPGQTYEQYV. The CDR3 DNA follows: TGCGCCAGCAGCCCCCTACCGGGACAAACCTACGAGCAGTACGTC.

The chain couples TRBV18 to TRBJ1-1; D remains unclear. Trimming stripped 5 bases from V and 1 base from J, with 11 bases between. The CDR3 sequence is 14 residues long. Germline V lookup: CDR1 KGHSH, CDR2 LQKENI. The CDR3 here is CASSYSGSNTEAFF. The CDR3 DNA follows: TGTGCCAGCTCATACTCCGGGTCGAACACTGAAGCTTTCTTT. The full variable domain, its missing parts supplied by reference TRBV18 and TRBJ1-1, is NAGVMQNPRHLVRRRGQEARLRCSPMKGHSHVYWYRQLPEEGLKFMVYLQKENIIDESGMPKERFSAEFPKEGPSILRIQQVVRGDSAAYFCASSYSGSNTEAFFGQGTRLTVV.

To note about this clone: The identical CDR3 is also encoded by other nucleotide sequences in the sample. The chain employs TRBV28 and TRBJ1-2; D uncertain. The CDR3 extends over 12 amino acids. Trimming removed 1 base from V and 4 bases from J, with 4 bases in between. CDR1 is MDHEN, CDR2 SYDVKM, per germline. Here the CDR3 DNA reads TGTGCCAGCAGTTTATCGGGCTATGGCTACACCTTC. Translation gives CASSLSGYGYTF.

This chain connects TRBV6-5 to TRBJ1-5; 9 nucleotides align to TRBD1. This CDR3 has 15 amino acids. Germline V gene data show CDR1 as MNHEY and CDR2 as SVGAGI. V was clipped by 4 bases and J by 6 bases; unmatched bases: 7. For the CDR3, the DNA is TGTGCCAGCAGTTCCGTCGGACAGGGGAGTCAGCCCCAGCATTTT. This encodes CASSSVGQGSQPQHF.

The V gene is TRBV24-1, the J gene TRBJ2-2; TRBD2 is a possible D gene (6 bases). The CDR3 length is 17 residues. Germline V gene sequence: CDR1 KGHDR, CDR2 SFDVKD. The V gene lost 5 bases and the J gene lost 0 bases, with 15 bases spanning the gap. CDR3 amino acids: CATSGLGGNTNTGELFF. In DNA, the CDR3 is TGTGCCACCAGTGGGCTCGGGGGAAACACGAACACCGGGGAGCTGTTTTTT.

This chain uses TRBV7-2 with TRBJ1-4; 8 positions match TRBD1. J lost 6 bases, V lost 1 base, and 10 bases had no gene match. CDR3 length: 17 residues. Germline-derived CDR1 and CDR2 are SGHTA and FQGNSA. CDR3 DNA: TGTGCCAGCAGCTTAGGAAGGAAGGACAGGGACTATGAAAAACTGTTTTTT. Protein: CASSLGRKDRDYEKLFF.

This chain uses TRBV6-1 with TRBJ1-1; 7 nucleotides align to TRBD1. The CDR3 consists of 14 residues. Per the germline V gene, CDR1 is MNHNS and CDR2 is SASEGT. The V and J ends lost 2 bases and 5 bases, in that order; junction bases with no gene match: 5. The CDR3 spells CASSETRGMTEAFF. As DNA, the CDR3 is TGTGCCAGCAGTGAAACCAGGGGGATGACTGAAGCTTTCTTT.

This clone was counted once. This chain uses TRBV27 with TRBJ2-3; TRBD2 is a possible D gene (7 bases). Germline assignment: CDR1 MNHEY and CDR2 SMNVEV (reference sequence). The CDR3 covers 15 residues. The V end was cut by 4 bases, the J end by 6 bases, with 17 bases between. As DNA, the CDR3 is TGTGCCAGCAGTTCACCACTAGGGGGGGCGGATACGCAGTATTTT. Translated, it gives CASSSPLGGADTQYF.

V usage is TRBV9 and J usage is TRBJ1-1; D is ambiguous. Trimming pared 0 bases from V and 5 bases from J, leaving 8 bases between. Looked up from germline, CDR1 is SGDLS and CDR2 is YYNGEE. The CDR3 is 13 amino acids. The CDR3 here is CASSVGGRTEAFF. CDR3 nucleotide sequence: TGTGCCAGCAGCGTAGGCGGGCGGACTGAAGCTTTCTTT.

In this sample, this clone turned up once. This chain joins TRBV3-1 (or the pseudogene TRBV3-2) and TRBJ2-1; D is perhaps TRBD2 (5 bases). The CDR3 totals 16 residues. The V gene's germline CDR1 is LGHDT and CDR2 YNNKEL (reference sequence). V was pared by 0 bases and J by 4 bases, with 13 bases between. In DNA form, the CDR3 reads TGTGCCAGCAGCCAAGAAAGTAGCGCGCTTTACAATGAGCAGTTCTTC. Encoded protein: CASSQESSALYNEQFF.

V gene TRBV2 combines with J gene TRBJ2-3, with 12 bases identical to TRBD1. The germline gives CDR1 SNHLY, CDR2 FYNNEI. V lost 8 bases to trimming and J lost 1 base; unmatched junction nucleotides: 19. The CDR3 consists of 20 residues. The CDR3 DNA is TGTGCCAGCCCTTCACTCCCCGGGACAGGGGGCGCTCGGGGCACAGATACGCAGTATTTT. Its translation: CASPSLPGTGGARGTDTQYF.

The CDR3 DNA sequence: TGTGCCAGTAGTATACCCGGGACAGGGTGGGAGCCCCAGCATTTT. Translated, it gives CASSIPGTGWEPQHF. The chain couples TRBV19 to TRBJ1-5; 9 bases agree with TRBD1. CDR3 length: 15 residues. Trimming at V came to 2 bases and at J to 8 bases, leaving 7 bases not matched to a gene. The germline CDR1 and CDR2 sequences are LNHDA and SQIVND (reference sequence).

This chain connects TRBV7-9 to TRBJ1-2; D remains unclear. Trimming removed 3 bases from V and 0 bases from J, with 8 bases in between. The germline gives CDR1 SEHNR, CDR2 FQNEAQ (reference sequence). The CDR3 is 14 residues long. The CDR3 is CASSFAGTNYGYTF. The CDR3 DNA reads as TGTGCCAGCAGCTTTGCCGGGACTAACTATGGCTACACCTTC.

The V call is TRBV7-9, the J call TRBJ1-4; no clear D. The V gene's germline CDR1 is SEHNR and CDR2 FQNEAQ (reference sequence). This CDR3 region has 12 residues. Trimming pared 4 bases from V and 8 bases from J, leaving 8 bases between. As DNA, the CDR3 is TGTGCCAGCAGCTGGCAGGTCGAAAAACTGTTTTTT. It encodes CASSWQVEKLFF. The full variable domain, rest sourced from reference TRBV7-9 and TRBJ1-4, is DTGVSQNPRHKITKRGQNVTFRCDPISEHNRLYWYRQTLGQGPEFLTYFQNEAQLEKSRLLSDRFSAERPKGSFSTLEIQRTEQGDSAMYLCASSWQVEKLFFGSGTQLSVL.

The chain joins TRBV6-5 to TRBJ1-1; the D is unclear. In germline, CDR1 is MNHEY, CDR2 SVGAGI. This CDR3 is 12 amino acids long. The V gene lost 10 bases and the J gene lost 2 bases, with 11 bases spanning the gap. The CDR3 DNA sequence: TGTGCCACCCCTGGCTCCAACACTGAAGCTTTCTTT. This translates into CATPGSNTEAFF.

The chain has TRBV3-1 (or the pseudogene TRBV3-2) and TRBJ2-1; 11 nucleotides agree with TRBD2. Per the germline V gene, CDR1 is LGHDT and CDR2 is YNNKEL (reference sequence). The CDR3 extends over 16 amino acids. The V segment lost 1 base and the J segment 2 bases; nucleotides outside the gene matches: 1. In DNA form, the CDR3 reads TGTGCCAGCAGCCAAGGACTAGCGGGGCCCTACAATGAGCAGTTCTTC. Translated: CASSQGLAGPYNEQFF.

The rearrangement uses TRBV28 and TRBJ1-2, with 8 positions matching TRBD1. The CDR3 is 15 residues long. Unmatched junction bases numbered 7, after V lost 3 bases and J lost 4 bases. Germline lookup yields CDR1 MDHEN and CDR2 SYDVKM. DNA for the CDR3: TGTGCCAGCAGTTTCGGACAGGGATTGAGCTATGGCTACACCTTC. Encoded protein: CASSFGQGLSYGYTF.

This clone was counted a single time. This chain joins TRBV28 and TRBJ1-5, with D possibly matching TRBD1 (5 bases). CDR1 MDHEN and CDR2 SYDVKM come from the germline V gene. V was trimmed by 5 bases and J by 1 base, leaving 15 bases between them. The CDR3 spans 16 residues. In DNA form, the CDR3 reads TGTGCCAGCAGTCCCATGGGAGGGGCAAGCAATCAGCCCCAGCATTTT. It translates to CASSPMGGASNQPQHF.

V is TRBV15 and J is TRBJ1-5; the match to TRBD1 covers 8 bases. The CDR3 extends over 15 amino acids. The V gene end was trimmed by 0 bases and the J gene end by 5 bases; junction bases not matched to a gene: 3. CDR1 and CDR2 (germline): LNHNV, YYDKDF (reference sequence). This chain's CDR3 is CATSRDTGGYQPQHF. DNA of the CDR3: TGTGCCACCAGCAGAGATACAGGGGGATATCAGCCCCAGCATTTT.

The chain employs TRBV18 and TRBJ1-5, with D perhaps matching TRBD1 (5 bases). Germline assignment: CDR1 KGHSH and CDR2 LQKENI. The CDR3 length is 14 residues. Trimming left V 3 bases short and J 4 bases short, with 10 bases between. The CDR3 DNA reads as TGTGCCAGCTCACCTACGACAGTTAATCAGCCCCAGCATTTT. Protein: CASSPTTVNQPQHF.

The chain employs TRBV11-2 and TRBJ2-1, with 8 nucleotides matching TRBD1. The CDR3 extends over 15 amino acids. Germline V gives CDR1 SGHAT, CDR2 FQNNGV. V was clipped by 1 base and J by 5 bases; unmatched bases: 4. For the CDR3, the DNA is TGTGCCAGCAGCTTAGTTCGGACAGGGAACAATGAGCAGTTCTTC. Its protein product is CASSLVRTGNNEQFF.

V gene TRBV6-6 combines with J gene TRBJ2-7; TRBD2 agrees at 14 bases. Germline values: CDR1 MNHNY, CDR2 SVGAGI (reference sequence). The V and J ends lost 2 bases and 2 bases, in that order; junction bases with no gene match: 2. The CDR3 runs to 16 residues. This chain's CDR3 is CASSYGGLAGAYEQYF. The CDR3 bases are TGTGCCAGCAGTTACGGGGGACTAGCGGGGGCCTACGAGCAGTACTTC.

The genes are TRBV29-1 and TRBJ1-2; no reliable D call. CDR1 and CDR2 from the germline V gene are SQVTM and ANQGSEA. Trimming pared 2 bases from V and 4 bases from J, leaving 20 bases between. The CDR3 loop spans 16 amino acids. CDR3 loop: CSVESPPPGTFYGYTF. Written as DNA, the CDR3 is TGCAGCGTTGAATCACCTCCACCAGGAACCTTCTATGGCTACACCTTC.

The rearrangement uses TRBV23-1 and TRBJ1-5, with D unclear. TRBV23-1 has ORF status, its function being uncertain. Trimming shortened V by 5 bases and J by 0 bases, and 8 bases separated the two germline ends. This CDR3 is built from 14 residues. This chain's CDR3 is CASSVSVSNQPQHF. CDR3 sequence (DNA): TGCGCCAGCAGTGTATCAGTTAGCAATCAGCCCCAGCATTTT.

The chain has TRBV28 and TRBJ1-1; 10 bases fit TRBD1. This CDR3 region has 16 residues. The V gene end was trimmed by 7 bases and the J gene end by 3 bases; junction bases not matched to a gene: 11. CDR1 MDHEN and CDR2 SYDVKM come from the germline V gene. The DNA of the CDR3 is TGTGCCAGCACCCGGGGGGGACAGGGGCGTTACACTGAAGCTTTCTTT. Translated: CASTRGGQGRYTEAFF.